This TCR beta chain came from a study of CD8+CD57+ T cells in acquired aplastic anemia. Whole-study context: Mean yield of DNA from sorted CD4+ and CD8+ cells was 3 to 3.5 ug.

The patients chosen for sequencing had shown expansion of CD8+CD57+ cells (detected by flow cytometry). In all patients, the disease was severe acquired aplastic anemia. Genomic DNA served as template for TCR beta VDJ and CDR3 profiling. TCRdb recomputed calls from the reads with MiXCR, one row per CDR3 protein. Of 190,000 or so distinct CDR3 sequences listed, roughly 50% are singletons. Study-wide findings and caveats: Patients showed no significant difference from controls in CD8+ Simpson's diversity. Found in both controls and patients were around 30 CD8+ CDR3 sequences.

Details on this clonotype: What it recognizes is unknown.

The receptor comes from a human donor with aplastic anemia. Sequencing was done on a sample of sorted CD4+, CD8+, or CD8+CD57+ T cells (not recorded which) from PBMCs.

CDR3: CASSPGLADSYNEQFF. CDR3 DNA: TGTGCCAGCTCACCAGGACTAGCGGATTCCTACAATGAGCAGTTCTTC. The V gene is TRBV18, the J gene TRBJ2-1, with 10 bases aligning to TRBD2. The CDR3 loop spans 16 amino acids. Germline V gives CDR1 KGHSH, CDR2 LQKENI. V lost 2 bases, J lost 1 base, and 2 bases stayed unmatched.